This T cell receptor beta chain originates from a study of identical twins. TCRdb used MiXCR to reprocess the 5' RACE reads, holding one entry per CDR3 protein. The sample yields roughly 700,000 distinct CDR3 sequences, over 8.5% seen once. V lost 3 bases and J lost 4, with 12 bases in between. This CDR3 contains 14 residues. Study outcomes and limitations: Conclusions were drawn cross-sectionally by statistical analysis, without following the same donors.

There are many counts of this clonotype. Its antigen is undetermined. This sample also appeared in a second study, on yellow fever vaccine responses in identical twins. Turning to that study: Reportedly, twins' vaccine T cell responses looked partly convergent and partly personalized.

The chain is built from TRBV12-3 or TRBV12-4 and TRBJ1-1; tentative D call: TRBD1 (5 bases). The sample comprised PBMCs. This sequence was found in a woman aged 18-29 years in good health. The CDR3 loop reads CASSFTGGVTEAFF. CDR3 in DNA: TGTGCCAGCAGTTTTACCGGGGGAGTCACTGAAGCTTTCTTT.